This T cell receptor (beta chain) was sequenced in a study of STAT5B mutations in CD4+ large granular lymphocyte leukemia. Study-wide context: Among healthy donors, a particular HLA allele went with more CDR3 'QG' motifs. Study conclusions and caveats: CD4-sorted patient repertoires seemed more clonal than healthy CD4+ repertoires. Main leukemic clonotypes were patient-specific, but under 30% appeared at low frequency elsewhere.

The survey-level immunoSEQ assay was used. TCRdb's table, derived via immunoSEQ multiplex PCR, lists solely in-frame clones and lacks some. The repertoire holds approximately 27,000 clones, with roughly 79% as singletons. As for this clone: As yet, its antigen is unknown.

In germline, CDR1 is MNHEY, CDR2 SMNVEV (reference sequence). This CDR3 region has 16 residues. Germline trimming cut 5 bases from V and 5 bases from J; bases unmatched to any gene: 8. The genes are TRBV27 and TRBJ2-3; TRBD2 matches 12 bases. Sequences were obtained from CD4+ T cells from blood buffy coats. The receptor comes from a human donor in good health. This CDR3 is CASSPILAGGEDTQYF. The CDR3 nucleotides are TGTGCCAGCAGTCCCATTCTAGCGGGGGGGGAAGATACGCAGTATTTT.